The 25 T cell receptor beta chains reported below all come from one sample, sequenced in a study of human T cells and chemical hapten exposure. TCRdb used MiXCR to reprocess the RACE reads, holding one entry per CDR3 protein. The sample holds roughly 74,000 distinct CDR3 sequences, about 31% seen once. Time point denoted: patch test 1, 2 weeks after DPC sensitization. Treatment indicated: therapeutic diphenylcyclopropenone sensitization with weekly scalp DPC. The material was whole blood, obtained in connection with sensitization to the hapten diphenylcyclopropenone (DPC). These receptors all stem from a man aged 40-50 years with alopecia areata. Some clones in this sample may be carry-over from other donors' samples.

This chain links TRBV7-3 with TRBJ1-2; D is unclear. This CDR3 is 14 amino acids long. Germline V gene data show CDR1 as SGHTA and CDR2 as FQGTGA. The V gene lost 4 bases and the J gene lost 2 bases, with 11 bases spanning the gap. The CDR3 spells CASSSKPGNYGYTF. The CDR3 DNA follows: TGTGCCAGCAGCTCCAAGCCGGGGAACTATGGCTACACCTTC.

J is TRBJ2-7 and V is TRBV18, with 7 bases matching TRBD1. The CDR3 contains 15 residues. The J segment lost 3 bases and the V segment lost 6 bases, leaving 11 bases of the junction unmatched. CDR1 and CDR2 from the germline V gene are KGHSH and LQKENI. CDR3 in amino acids: CASSLEDRSIYEQYF. The CDR3 nucleotides are TGTGCCAGCTCCCTCGAGGACAGGTCCATCTACGAGCAGTACTTC.

The rearrangement joins TRBV7-2 to TRBJ2-3, with 16 bases fitting TRBD2. The V and J ends lost 5 bases and 2 bases, in that order; junction bases with no gene match: 7. This CDR3 region has 18 residues. Germline V gives CDR1 SGHTA, CDR2 FQGNSA. This CDR3 reads CASSPPGLAGGATDTQYF. The CDR3 DNA reads as TGTGCCAGCAGCCCCCCGGGACTAGCGGGAGGGGCCACAGATACGCAGTATTTT.

This clonotype has more than one count but fewer than ten. The chain recombines TRBV12-3 or TRBV12-4 with TRBJ2-3, with TRBD2 matching 12 bases. The length of the CDR3 is 17 residues. V gave up 6 bases and J gave up 0 bases; unmatched junction bases: 7. CDR3 in DNA: TGTGCCAGCAGCCCTGTTGGACTAGCGGGGAGCACAGATACGCAGTATTTT. Its protein is CASSPVGLAGSTDTQYF.

The CDR3: CASSLQGGSYNEQFF. In DNA, the CDR3 is TGTGCCAGCAGCCTACAGGGCGGCTCCTACAATGAGCAGTTCTTC. This chain joins TRBV7-2 and TRBJ2-1, with D possibly TRBD1 on 6 matching bases. The V gene's germline CDR1 is SGHTA and CDR2 FQGNSA. V lost 5 bases to trimming and J lost 0 bases, with 11 bases between them. CDR3 length: 15 amino acids.

This clonotype appeared a few times. The CDR3 DNA sequence: TGTGCCAGCAGGCCGGCAGCCAAAAACATTCAGTACTTC. Translated, it gives CASRPAAKNIQYF. This chain joins TRBV6-2 or TRBV6-3 and TRBJ2-4, with D unresolved. V was pared by 6 bases and J by 0 bases, with 6 bases between. Germline CDR1 MNHEY, CDR2 SVGEGT. The CDR3 is 13 amino acids.

The V call is TRBV18, the J call TRBJ1-5, with TRBD1 as a possible D gene (5 bases). Germline lookup yields CDR1 KGHSH and CDR2 LQKENI. Trimming removed 6 bases at V and 1 base at J, with 16 bases between. CDR3 length equals 16 residues. The DNA for the CDR3 is TGTGCCAGCTCGTACGCGGGGGGATGGAGCAATCAGCCCCAGCATTTT. It codes for CASSYAGGWSNQPQHF.

Regarding this clonotype: Relative to the germline gene, one junction end is altered; a read error may explain this. J is TRBJ1-1 and V is TRBV6-5, with 10 bases lining up with TRBD1. Per the germline V gene, CDR1 is MNHEY and CDR2 is SVGAGI. The CDR3 totals 16 residues. In DNA form, the CDR3 reads TGTGCCAGCAGTTACCAACCGGGACAGGGGTACACTGAAACTTTCTTT. The encoded protein is CASSYQPGQGYTETFF.

The table lists this clonotype with a few counts. The J gene is TRBJ2-2, the V gene TRBV6-1; TRBD2 might be the D (5 bases). The CDR3 spans 15 residues. The V end lost 3 bases, the J end lost 3 bases, and 11 bases lay between the germline ends. CDR1 and CDR2 from the germline V gene are MNHNS and SASEGT. CDR3 in DNA: TGTGCCAGCAGTGAGGGTGGGAGTTACACCGGGGAGCTGTTTTTT. Its protein product is CASSEGGSYTGELFF.

This clonotype was counted between two and nine times. The rearrangement links TRBV20-1 to TRBJ2-5; 9 bases agree with TRBD2. V was clipped by 5 bases and J by 1 base; unmatched bases: 5. This CDR3 is 14 amino acids long. The germline CDR1 and CDR2 sequences are DFQATT and SNEGSKA (reference sequence). CDR3 loop: CSAFISGSQETQYF. CDR3 nucleotide sequence: TGCAGTGCTTTTATTAGCGGGAGCCAAGAGACCCAGTACTTC.

The chain is built from TRBV20-1 and TRBJ2-7; 7 nucleotides line up with TRBD2. J was trimmed by 2 bases and V by 5 bases; bases with no gene match: 9. The CDR3 runs 14 residues. The germline V gene encodes CDR1 DFQATT and CDR2 SNEGSKA (reference sequence). The CDR3 DNA is TGCAGTGCTTCCCCTAGCGGAAATACCTACGAGCAGTACTTC. It codes for CSASPSGNTYEQYF.

V usage is TRBV3-1 and J usage is TRBJ2-4; TRBD2 agrees at 14 bases. Unmatched junction bases numbered 8, after V lost 2 bases and J lost 2 bases. The CDR3 totals 19 residues. Looked up from germline, CDR1 is LGHDT and CDR2 is YNNKEL (reference sequence). The CDR3 region has the DNA TGTGCCAGCAGCCAATACCGACTAGCGGGAGGGCCATCCAAAAACATTCAGTACTTC. It specifies CASSQYRLAGGPSKNIQYF. The entire variable domain, with the rest obtained from reference TRBV3-1 and TRBJ2-4, is as follows: DTAVSQTPKYLVTQMGNDKSIKCEQNLGHDTMYWYKQDSKKFLKIMFSYNNKELIINETVPNRFSPKSPDKAHLNLHINSLELGDSAVYFCASSQYRLAGGPSKNIQYFGAGTRLSVL.

This clonotype was seen only a few times. This sequence joins TRBV6-5 and TRBJ1-5; TRBD1 matches 8 bases. This CDR3 is built from 16 residues. From germline, CDR1 is MNHEY and CDR2 SVGAGI. V was clipped by 0 bases and J by 5 bases; unmatched bases: 6. In DNA, the CDR3 is TGTGCCAGCAGTTACTCGAGGACAGGGAAGGATCAGCCCCAGCATTTT. It encodes CASSYSRTGKDQPQHF.

This clonotype is categorized as medium-sized. The chain couples TRBV7-9 to TRBJ1-1; 9 nucleotides line up with TRBD1. Germline V lookup: CDR1 SEHNR, CDR2 FQNEAQ (reference sequence). V lost 6 bases to trimming and J lost 5 bases; unmatched junction nucleotides: 10. CDR3 size: 15 residues. In nucleotides, the CDR3 is TGTGCCAGCAGTCATCGACAGGGGGTGTGGACTGAAGCTTTCTTT. Amino acid sequence: CASSHRQGVWTEAFF. Full variable domain (outside the CDR3, taken from reference TRBV7-9 and TRBJ1-1): DTGVSQNPRHKITKRGQNVTFRCDPISEHNRLYWYRQTLGQGPEFLTYFQNEAQLEKSRLLSDRFSAERPKGSFSTLEIQRTEQGDSAMYLCASSHRQGVWTEAFFGQGTRLTVV.

V gene TRBV6-6 combines with J gene TRBJ2-1, with TRBD2 matching over 8 bases. V lost 5 bases to trimming and J lost 7 bases; unmatched junction nucleotides: 10. The germline CDR1 and CDR2 sequences are MNHNY and SVGAGI (reference sequence). The CDR3 consists of 15 residues. For the CDR3, the DNA is TGTGCCAGCAGTCCCAGGACTAGCTCGAATAATGAGCAGTTCTTC. Translation gives CASSPRTSSNNEQFF.

The DNA for the CDR3 is TGTGCCAGCAGTCCTAGCGGGTGGGACAATGAGCAGTTCTTC. As protein: CASSPSGWDNEQFF. The J gene is TRBJ2-1, the V gene TRBV12-3 or TRBV12-4, with 8 bases lining up with TRBD2. V lost 5 bases, J lost 5 bases, and 5 bases stayed unmatched. The CDR3 runs 14 residues.

This chain uses TRBV7-9 with TRBJ2-3; 7 nucleotides match TRBD2. The trim removed 6 bases at V and 1 base at J, leaving 7 bases unmatched. Germline V CDR1 and CDR2: SEHNR, FQNEAQ (reference sequence). This CDR3 is 15 amino acids long. The CDR3 is CASRHTSVGTDTQYF. The CDR3 nucleotides read TGTGCCAGCAGGCATACTAGCGTCGGCACAGATACGCAGTATTTT.

A single count supports this clonotype. The chain uses TRBV15 and TRBJ1-4; D is undetermined. CDR3 length equals 13 residues. V shed 0 bases and J shed 5 bases, with 4 bases lying between them. Germline V gene lookup returns CDR1 LNHNV and CDR2 YYDKDF (reference sequence). The CDR3 DNA reads as TGTGCCACCAGCAGAGATAGAAATGAAAAACTGTTTTTT. This codes for CATSRDRNEKLFF.

This clonotype turned up a few times. This chain connects TRBV7-2 to TRBJ2-5, with D maybe TRBD1 (5 bases). Germline CDR1 reads SGHTA; CDR2 reads FQGNSA. The V end was cut by 2 bases, the J end by 3 bases, with 10 bases between. This CDR3 region has 14 residues. The CDR3 loop is CASSLWGREETQYF. CDR3 nucleotide sequence: TGTGCCAGCAGCTTATGGGGCAGGGAAGAGACCCAGTACTTC. Using reference TRBV7-2 and TRBJ2-5 for the parts outside the CDR3, the full variable domain is GAGVSQSPSNKVTEKGKDVELRCDPISGHTALYWYRQSLGQGLEFLIYFQGNSAPDKSGLPSDRFSAERTGGSVSTLTIQRTQQEDSAVYLCASSLWGREETQYFGPGTRLLVL.

The rearrangement uses TRBV7-3 and TRBJ1-1; D gene unclear. The CDR3 totals 15 residues. V was clipped by 0 bases and J by 3 bases, with 11 bases between them. The V gene's germline CDR1 is SGHTA and CDR2 FQGTGA. CDR3 sequence (DNA): TGTGCCAGCAGCTTAACGGGCGGGAGGGACACTGAAGCTTTCTTT. Translating gives CASSLTGGRDTEAFF. Using reference TRBV7-3 and TRBJ1-1 for the parts outside the CDR3, the full variable domain is GAGVSQTPSNKVTEKGKYVELRCDPISGHTALYWYRQSLGQGPEFLIYFQGTGAADDSGLPNDRFFAVRPEGSVSTLKIQRTERGDSAVYLCASSLTGGRDTEAFFGQGTRLTVV.

This clonotype was seen at least ten times. The chain couples TRBV6-2 or TRBV6-3 to TRBJ1-1; D is unclear. The CDR3 has 12 residues. V shed 2 bases and J shed 11 bases, with 12 bases lying between them. Germline lookup yields CDR1 MNHEY and CDR2 SVGEGT. The CDR3 is CASSYLHMHAFF. The CDR3, as DNA: TGTGCCAGCAGTTACCTCCACATGCACGCTTTCTTT.

V gene TRBV7-9 combines with J gene TRBJ2-7; D perhaps matches TRBD2 (6 bases). The CDR3 spans 16 residues. Germline CDR1 SEHNR, CDR2 FQNEAQ (reference sequence). V gave up 4 bases and J gave up 3 bases, with 19 bases separating them. The CDR3 region is CASSSLGRGSYYEQYF. CDR3 in DNA: TGTGCCAGCAGCTCCTTGGGGCGGGGCTCTTACTACGAGCAGTACTTC.

The V gene is TRBV7-9, the J gene TRBJ1-1, with D unresolved. CDR1 is SEHNR, CDR2 FQNEAQ, per germline (reference sequence). This CDR3 has 15 residues. The ends were cut back, 1 base at V and 1 base at J, with 10 bases in the middle. This CDR3 reads CASSLGPDWNTEAFF. CDR3 coding DNA: TGTGCCAGCAGCTTAGGACCGGACTGGAACACTGAAGCTTTCTTT.

The CDR3 bases are TGTGCCAGCAGCCCTACCGTCATAGCCAAAAACATTCAGTACTTC. Translating it yields CASSPTVIAKNIQYF. This chain connects TRBV3-1 to TRBJ2-4; D is unresolved. V lost 4 bases and J 0 bases, leaving 10 bases between the germline ends. CDR1 is LGHDT, CDR2 YNNKEL, per germline (reference sequence). The CDR3 spans 15 residues.

This clonotype was seen a handful of times. The chain is built from TRBV27 and TRBJ2-7; 11 bases match TRBD1. The V segment lost 6 bases and the J segment 7 bases; nucleotides outside the gene matches: 8. The CDR3 runs 14 residues. The germline CDR1 and CDR2 sequences are MNHEY and SMNVEV (reference sequence). The chain's CDR3 is CASSTPGQGGEQYF. DNA for the CDR3: TGTGCCAGCAGCACCCCGGGACAGGGGGGTGAGCAGTACTTC.